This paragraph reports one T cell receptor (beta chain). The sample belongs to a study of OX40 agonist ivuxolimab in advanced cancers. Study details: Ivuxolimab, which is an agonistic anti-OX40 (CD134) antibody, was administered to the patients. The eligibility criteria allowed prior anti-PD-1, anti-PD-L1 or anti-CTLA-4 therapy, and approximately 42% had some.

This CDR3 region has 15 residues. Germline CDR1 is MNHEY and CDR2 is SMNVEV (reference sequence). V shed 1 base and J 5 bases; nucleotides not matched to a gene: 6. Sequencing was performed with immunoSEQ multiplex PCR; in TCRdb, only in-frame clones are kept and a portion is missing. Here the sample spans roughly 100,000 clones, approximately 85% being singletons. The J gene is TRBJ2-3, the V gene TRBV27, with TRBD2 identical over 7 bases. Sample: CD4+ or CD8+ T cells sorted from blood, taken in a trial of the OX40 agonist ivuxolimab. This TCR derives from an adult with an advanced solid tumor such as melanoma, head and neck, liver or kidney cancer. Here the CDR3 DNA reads TGTGCCAGCAGTTTATACCTAGCGGCCGGAGATACGCAGTATTTT. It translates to CASSLYLAAGDTQYF.